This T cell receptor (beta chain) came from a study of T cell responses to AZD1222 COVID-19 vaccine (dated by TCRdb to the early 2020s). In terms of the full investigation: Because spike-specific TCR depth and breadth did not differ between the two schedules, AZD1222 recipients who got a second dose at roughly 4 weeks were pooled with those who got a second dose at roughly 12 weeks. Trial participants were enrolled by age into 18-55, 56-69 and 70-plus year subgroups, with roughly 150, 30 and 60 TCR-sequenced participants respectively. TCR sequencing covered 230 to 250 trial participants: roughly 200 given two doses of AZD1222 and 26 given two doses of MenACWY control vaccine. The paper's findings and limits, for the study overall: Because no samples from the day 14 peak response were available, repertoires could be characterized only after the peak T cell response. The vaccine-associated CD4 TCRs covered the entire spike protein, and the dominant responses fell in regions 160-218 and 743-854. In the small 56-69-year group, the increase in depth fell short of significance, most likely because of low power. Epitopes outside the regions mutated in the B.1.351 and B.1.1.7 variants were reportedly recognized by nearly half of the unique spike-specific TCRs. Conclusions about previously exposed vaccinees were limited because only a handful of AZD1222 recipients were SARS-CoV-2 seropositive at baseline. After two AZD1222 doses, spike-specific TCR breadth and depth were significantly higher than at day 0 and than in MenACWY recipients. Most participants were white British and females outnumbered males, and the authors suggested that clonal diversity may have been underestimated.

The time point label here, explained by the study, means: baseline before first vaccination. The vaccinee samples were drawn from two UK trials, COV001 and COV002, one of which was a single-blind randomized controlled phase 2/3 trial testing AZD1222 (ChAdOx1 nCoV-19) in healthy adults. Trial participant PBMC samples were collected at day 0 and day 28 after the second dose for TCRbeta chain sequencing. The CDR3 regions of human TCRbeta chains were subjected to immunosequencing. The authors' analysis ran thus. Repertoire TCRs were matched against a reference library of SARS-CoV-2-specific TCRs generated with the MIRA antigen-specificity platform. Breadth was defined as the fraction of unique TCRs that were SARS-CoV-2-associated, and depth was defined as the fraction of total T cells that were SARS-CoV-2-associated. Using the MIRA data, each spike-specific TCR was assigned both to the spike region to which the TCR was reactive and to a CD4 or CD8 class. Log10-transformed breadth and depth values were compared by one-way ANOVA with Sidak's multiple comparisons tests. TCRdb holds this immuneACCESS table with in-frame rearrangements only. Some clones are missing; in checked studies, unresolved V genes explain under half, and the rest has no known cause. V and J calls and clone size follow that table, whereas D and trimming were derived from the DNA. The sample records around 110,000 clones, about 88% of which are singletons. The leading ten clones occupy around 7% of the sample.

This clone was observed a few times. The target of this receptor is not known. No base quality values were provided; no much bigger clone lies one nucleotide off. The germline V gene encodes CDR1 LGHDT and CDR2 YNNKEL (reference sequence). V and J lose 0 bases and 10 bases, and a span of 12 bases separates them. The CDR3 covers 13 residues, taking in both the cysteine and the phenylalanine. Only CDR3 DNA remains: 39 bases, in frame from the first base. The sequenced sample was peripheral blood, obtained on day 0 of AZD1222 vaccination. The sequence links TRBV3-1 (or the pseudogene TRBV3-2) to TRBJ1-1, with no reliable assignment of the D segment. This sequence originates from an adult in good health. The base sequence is TGTGCCAGCAGCCAAGATCGGTTCGTAAGAGCTTTCTTT. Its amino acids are CASSQDRFVRAFF.